The present T cell receptor beta chain was sequenced within a study of T cell responses to AZD1222 COVID-19 vaccine. Here immunoSEQ multiplex PCR was the method, and the copy in TCRdb shows in-frame clones only, minus some. The sample consists of approximately 120,000 clones, approximately 86% of them appearing once. This CDR3 contains 15 residues. Trimming took 4 bases from V and 0 from J, leaving 9 bases between them. Germline lookup yields CDR1 SGHAT and CDR2 FQNNGV. With regard to this clone: Its antigen is currently unknown.

Study observations and caveats: Donors were largely white British and mainly female; clonal diversity was possibly underestimated. Nearly half of spike-specific TCRs reportedly target unmutated variant regions.

The sequencing used peripheral blood, collected on day 0 of MenACWY control vaccination. The clonotype comes from an adult in good health. The V call is TRBV11-2, the J call TRBJ1-4; no clear D. The CDR3 is CASSSDISTNEKLFF. In nucleotides, the CDR3 is TGTGCCAGCAGCTCAGACATTTCAACTAATGAAAAACTGTTTTTT.